The source of this T cell receptor beta chain is a study of CD8+CD57+ T cells in acquired aplastic anemia. As for the study in general: Isolated CD4+ and CD8+ cells, once sorted, yielded DNA averaging about 3.2 ug. Findings of the study overall: In common between the patients and the controls were some 28 CD8+ CDR3 sequences.

Germline V gives CDR1 SNHLY, CDR2 FYNNEI. This CDR3 region has 17 residues. Losses at the gene ends were 4 bases for V and 1 base for J; bases not matched to a gene: 8. Genomic DNA provided the template from which TCR beta VDJ and CDR3 profiles were obtained. TCRdb reprocessed the reads with MiXCR, giving one entry per CDR3 protein. The sample shows a few hundred thousand distinct CDR3 sequences, around 30% of them seen only once. In this sample, this clonotype turned up a few times. Its antigen is still unknown. Patients chosen for sequencing had shown CD8+CD57+ cell expansion by flow cytometry. Sequencing was done on a sample of sorted CD4+, CD8+, or CD8+CD57+ T cells (not recorded which) from PBMCs. The chain combines TRBV2 with TRBJ2-1, with 9 bases identical to TRBD2. The TCR sequence derives from a human donor with aplastic anemia. The CDR3 loop reads CASSALIAGVSYNEQFF. In nucleotides, the CDR3 is TGTGCCAGCAGTGCACTCATAGCGGGAGTATCCTACAATGAGCAGTTCTTC. Drawing the rest from reference TRBV2 and TRBJ2-1, the complete variable domain is EPEVTQTPSHQVTQMGQEVILRCVPISNHLYFYWYRQILGQKVEFLVSFYNNEISEKSEIFDDQFSVERPDGSNFTLKIRSTKLEDSAMYFCASSALIAGVSYNEQFFGPGTRLTVL.